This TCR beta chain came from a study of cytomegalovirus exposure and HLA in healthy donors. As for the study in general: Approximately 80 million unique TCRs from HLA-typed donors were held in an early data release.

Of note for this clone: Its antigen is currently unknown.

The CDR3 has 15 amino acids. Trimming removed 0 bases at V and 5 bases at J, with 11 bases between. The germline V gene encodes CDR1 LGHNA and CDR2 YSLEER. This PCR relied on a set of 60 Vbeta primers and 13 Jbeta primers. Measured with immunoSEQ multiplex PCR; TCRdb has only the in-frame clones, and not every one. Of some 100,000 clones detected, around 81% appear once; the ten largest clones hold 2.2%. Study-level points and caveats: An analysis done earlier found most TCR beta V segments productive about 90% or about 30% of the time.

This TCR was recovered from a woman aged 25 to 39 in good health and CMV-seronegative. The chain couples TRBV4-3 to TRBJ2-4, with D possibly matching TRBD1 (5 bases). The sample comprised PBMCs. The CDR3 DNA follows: TGCGCCAGCAGCCAAGATTCAGGGTCCGAAAACATTCAGTACTTC. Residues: CASSQDSGSENIQYF.